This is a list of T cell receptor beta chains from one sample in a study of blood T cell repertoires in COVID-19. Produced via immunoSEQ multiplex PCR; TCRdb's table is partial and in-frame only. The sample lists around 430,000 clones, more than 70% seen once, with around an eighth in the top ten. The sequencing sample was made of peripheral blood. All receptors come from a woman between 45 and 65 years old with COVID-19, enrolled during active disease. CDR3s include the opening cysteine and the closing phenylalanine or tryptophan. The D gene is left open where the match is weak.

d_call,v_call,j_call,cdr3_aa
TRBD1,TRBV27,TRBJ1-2,CASSRATGGDGYTF
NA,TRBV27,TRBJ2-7,CASGTGAYEQYF
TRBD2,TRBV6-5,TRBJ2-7,CASRERGAYEQYF
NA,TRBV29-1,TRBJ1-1,CSVREGDDTEAFF
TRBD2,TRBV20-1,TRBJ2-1,CSAIDWRGGGEQFF
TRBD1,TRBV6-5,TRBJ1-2,CASSRQGDGYTF
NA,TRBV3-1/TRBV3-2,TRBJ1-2,CASSQANIPNYGYTF
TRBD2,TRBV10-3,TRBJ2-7,CAISESTGGRYEQYF
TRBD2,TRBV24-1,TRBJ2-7,CATSSGTNPYEQYF
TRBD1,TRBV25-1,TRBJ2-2,CASSANNRGNTGELFF
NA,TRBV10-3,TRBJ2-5,CAISDAPPEGWETQYF
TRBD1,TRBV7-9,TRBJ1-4,CASSQGPSSEKLFF
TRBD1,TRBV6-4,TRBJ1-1,CASSVGQGPIQFF
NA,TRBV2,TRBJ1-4,CASTPGPDEKLFF
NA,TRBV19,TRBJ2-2,CASSGRGELFF
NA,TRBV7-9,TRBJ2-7,CASSSLNGYEQYF
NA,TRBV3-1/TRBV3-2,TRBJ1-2,CASSQARGSYGYTF
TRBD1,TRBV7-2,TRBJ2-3,CASSLDRSTDTQYF
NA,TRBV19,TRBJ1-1,CASSAFSGGTEAFF
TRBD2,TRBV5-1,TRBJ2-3,CASSLSSGGRDTQYF
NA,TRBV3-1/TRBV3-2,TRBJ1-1,CASSQGKARNTEAFF
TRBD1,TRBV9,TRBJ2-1,CASSGNYRGPYNEQFF
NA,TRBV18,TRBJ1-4,CASSLTAANEKLFF
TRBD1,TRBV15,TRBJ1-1,CATSLTGQGGETEAFF
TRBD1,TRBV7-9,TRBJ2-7,CASSSRDRGREQYF
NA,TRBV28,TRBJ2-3,CASTTSTDTQYF
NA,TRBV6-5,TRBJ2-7,CASNRQNIYEQYF
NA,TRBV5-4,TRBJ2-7,CASSLDAGADEQYF
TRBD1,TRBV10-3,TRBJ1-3,CAISPRQGGSSGNTIYF
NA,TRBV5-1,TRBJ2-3,CASSSNQDTQYF
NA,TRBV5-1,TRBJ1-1,CASSLYGRPAFF
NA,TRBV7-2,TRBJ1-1,CASSPLVGGTEAFF
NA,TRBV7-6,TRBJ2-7,CASSAGVEYF
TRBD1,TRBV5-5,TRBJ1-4,CASSFGQGREKLFF
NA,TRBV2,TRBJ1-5,CASSLDGGGNQPQHF
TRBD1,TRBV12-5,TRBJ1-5,CASGLGQGYQPQHF
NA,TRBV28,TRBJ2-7,CASSFDRGYEQYF
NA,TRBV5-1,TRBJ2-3,CASHTNFGGPGTDTQYF
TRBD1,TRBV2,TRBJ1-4,CASSADRATNEKLFF
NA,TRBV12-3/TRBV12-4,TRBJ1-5,CATRAGDQPQHF
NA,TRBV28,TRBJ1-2,CASRVGGANYGYTF
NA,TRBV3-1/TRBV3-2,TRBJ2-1,CASSHRGGEYNEQFF
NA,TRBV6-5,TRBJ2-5,CASAEAPSQETQYF
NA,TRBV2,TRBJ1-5,CASRSTRGGNQPQHF
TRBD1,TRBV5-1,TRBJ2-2,CASSSRTGGGELFF
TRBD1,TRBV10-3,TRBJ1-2,CAISEQGTVGYTF
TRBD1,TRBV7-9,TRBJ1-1,CASSFGTGGEAEAFF
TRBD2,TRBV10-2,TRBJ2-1,CASRTSGGPNEQFF
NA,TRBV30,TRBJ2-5,CAWRLTDYLGETQYF
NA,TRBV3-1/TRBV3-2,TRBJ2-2,CASSQAGLPNTGELFF
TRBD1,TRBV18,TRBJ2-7,CASSPSTGGEQYF
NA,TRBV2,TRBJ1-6,CARGQTSPLHF
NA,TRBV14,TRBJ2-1,CASSQLGFEQFF
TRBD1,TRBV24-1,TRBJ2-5,CATSAPGGQEETQYF